This T cell receptor (beta chain) was found in a study of beta chain features in type 1 diabetes. Trimming pared 4 bases from V and 1 base from J, leaving 14 bases between. The CDR3 has 15 amino acids. Germline assignment: CDR1 SGHRS and CDR2 YFSETQ. Study-wide points: Insertions at VDJ junctions were less frequent in type 1 diabetes patients. These patients also deleted more nucleotides at the same junctions. For Type 1 diabetes patients, all four CD4+ subsets carried TCRB CDR3s that were moderately but significantly shorter.

Expressed TCRB transcripts got sequenced, as all isolated RNA was reverse transcribed. Libraries were prepared by immunoSEQ multiplex PCR; TCRdb keeps only in-frame clonotypes and omits some of them. The sample holds about 620,000 clones; 15% to 17% are singletons and the top ten take about 0.093%. This clone was seen a few times. The antigen is unknown. The chain is built from TRBV5-1 and TRBJ1-1; D is possibly TRBD1 (5 bases). This clonotype was obtained from a man younger than 35 in good health. Source material: naive CD4+ T cells from blood. CDR3 in amino acids: CASSLRQNSNTEAFF. CDR3 nucleotide sequence: TGCGCCAGCAGCCTTCGACAGAATTCGAACACTGAAGCTTTCTTT.